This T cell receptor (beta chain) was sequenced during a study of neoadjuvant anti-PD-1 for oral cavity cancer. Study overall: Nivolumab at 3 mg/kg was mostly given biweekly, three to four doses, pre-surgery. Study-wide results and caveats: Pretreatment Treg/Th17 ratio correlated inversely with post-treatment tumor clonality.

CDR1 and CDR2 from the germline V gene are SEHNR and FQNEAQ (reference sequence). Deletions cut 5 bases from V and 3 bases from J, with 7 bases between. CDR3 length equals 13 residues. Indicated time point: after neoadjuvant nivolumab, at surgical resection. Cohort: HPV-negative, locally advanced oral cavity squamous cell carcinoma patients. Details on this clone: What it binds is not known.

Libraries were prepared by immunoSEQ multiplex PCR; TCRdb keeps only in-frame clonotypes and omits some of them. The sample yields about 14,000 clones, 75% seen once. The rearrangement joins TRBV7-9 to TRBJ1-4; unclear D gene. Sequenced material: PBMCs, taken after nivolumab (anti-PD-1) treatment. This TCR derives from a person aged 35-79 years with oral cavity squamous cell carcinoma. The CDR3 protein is CASSPPSNEKLFF. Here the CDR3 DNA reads TGTGCCAGCAGCCCCCCCTCTAATGAAAAACTGTTTTTT.